One sample yielded the 2 T cell receptor beta chains listed below, sequenced in a study of T cells after yellow fever vaccination (dated by TCRdb to between 2018 and 2020). The treatment or condition label for this specimen denotes: live attenuated yellow fever vaccine strain. Libraries were made using 5' RACE. Sequencing took place on an Illumina HiSeq 2500. TCRdb reprocessing: public reads trimmed at Q25 with fastp, clones called with MiXCR, in-frame beta chains kept. One record per CDR3 amino acid sequence lists the most common genes and DNA. Here the sample has roughly 68,000 distinct CDR3 sequences; more than 6.5% occur a single time. The ten largest make up about 40% of the sample. Sequencing used CD8+ T cells sorted from PBMCs, obtained 45 days after the first yellow fever vaccination. These receptors were obtained from a man younger than 35 who received the YFV17D yellow fever vaccine.

The chain is built from TRBV7-2 and TRBJ2-1; perhaps TRBD1 as D (6 bases). CDR3 length: 16 residues. CDR1 and CDR2 (germline): SGHTA, FQGNSA. V was shortened by 5 bases and J by 5 bases, with 19 bases between the two germline ends. CDR3 nucleotide sequence: TGTGCCAGCAGCACTCTCGGGCAGGGGATCAACAATGAGCAGTTCTTC. Its protein product is CASSTLGQGINNEQFF.

Many counts were recorded for this clonotype. This sequence joins TRBV3-1 and TRBJ1-4, with a tentative D call TRBD1 (5 bases). The CDR3 contains 17 residues. Trimming removed 2 bases at V and 0 bases at J, with 13 bases between. The germline V gene has CDR1 LGHDT and CDR2 YNNKEL (reference sequence). CDR3 amino acids: CASSQRGGFSTNEKLFF. The CDR3 bases are TGTGCCAGCAGCCAACGCGGGGGGTTCTCAACTAATGAAAAACTGTTTTTT.